This TCR beta chain was sequenced during a study of blood T cell repertoires in COVID-19. Study in general: Samples came from the United States, Italy and Spain, spanning acute and convalescent COVID-19. PBMCs, B-cell-depleted T cells, or T cells provided the cDNA or gDNA that made up the material.

Per the authors' pipeline: Reference gene primer amplification gave estimated nucleated cell counts. Clones were sequenced by immunoSEQ multiplex PCR, and TCRdb holds only the in-frame ones, with some missing. That table gives V, J and clone size, and the DNA gave D and trimming. The profile covers 250,000 to 350,000 clones, with 86% appearing a single time and 1.5% to 2% taken by the ten largest. V was pared by 0 bases and J by 8 bases, with 9 bases between. CDR1 and CDR2 (germline): SGHRS, YFSETQ. The CDR3 has 13 amino acids. This receptor was obtained from a woman between 45 and 60 years old with acute or convalescent COVID-19. V is TRBV5-1 and J is TRBJ2-1; maybe TRBD2 (5 bases). The material sequenced was peripheral blood. The CDR3 loop reads CASSLVGRDEQFF. CDR3 nucleotides: TGCGCCAGCAGCTTGGTTGGGCGGGATGAGCAGTTCTTC.